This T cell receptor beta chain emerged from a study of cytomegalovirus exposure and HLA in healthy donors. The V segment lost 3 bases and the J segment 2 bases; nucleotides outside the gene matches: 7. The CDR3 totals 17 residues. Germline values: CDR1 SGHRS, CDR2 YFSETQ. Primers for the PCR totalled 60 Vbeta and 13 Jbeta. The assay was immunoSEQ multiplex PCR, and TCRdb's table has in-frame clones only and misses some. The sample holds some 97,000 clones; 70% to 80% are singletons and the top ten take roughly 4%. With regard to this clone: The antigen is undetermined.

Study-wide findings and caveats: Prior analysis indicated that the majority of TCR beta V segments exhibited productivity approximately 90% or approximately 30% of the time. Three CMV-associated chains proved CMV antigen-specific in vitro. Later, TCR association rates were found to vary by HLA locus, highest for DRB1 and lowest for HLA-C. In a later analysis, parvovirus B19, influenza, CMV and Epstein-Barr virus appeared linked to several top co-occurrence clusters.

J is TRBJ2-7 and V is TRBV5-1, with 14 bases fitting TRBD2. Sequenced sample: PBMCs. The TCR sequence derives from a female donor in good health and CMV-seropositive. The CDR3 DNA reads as TGCGCCAGCAGCTGGGGACTAGCGGGAGTGACGCCCTACGAGCAGTACTTC. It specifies CASSWGLAGVTPYEQYF. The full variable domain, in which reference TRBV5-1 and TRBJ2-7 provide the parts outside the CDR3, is KAGVTQTPRYLIKTRGQQVTLSCSPISGHRSVSWYQQTPGQGLQFLFEYFSETQRNKGNFPGRFSGRQFSNSRSEMNVSTLELGDSALYLCASSWGLAGVTPYEQYFGPGTRLTVT.